A single sample gave rise to the 7 T cell receptor beta chains below, sequenced in a study of liver allograft versus peripheral blood T cells. As for the study in general: Comparisons were made between T cell receptor repertoires found in transplanted livers and those circulating in recipients' peripheral blood.

Each CDR3 protein is one row after TCRdb ran MiXCR on the reads. The sample contains more than 2,500 distinct CDR3 sequences, 16% of which appear only once. Receptors were obtained from a human patient who had a liver transplant. Part of the T cells may come from the graft donor.

CDR3 residues: CASSWRVGYEQYF. As DNA, the CDR3 is TGTGCCAGCAGTTGGAGGGTGGGGTACGAGCAGTACTTC. The chain uses TRBV27 and TRBJ2-7; TRBD2 might be the D (6 bases). CDR1 and CDR2 from the germline V gene are MNHEY and SMNVEV (reference sequence). The CDR3 length is 13 residues. V was trimmed by 4 bases and J by 4 bases, leaving 11 bases between them.

The J gene is TRBJ1-4, the V gene TRBV29-1; D is perhaps TRBD1 (6 bases). The CDR3 extends over 14 amino acids. V was shortened by 7 bases and J by 2 bases, with 14 bases between the two germline ends. From germline, CDR1 is SQVTM and CDR2 ANQGSEA. The CDR3 sequence is CSGRGGGTNEKLFF. The DNA for the CDR3 is TGCAGCGGAAGGGGCGGGGGCACTAATGAAAAACTGTTTTTT. Variable domain in full (rest from reference TRBV29-1 and TRBJ1-4): SAVISQKPSRDICQRGTSLTIQCQVDSQVTMMFWYRQQPGQSLTLIATANQGSEATYESGFVIDKFPISRPNLTFSTLTVSNMSPEDSSIYLCSGRGGGTNEKLFFGSGTQLSVL.

This clonotype is medium-sized. V gene TRBV27 combines with J gene TRBJ2-7; 11 nucleotides agree with TRBD1. Germline values: CDR1 MNHEY, CDR2 SMNVEV (reference sequence). The CDR3 is 14 residues long. V was pared by 3 bases and J by 4 bases, with 2 bases of the junction left unmatched. The CDR3 region has the DNA TGTGCCAGCAGTTTCGGGACAGGGGGATACGAGCAGTACTTC. Its translation is CASSFGTGGYEQYF.

The rearrangement joins TRBV11-2 to TRBJ1-6; perhaps TRBD1 as D (5 bases). The germline V gene has CDR1 SGHAT and CDR2 FQNNGV. The CDR3 spans 17 residues. V was cut by 1 base and J by 2 bases, with 12 bases left in between. CDR3 in amino acids: CASSLGGGEAYNSPLHF. The CDR3 DNA reads TGTGCCAGCAGCTTAGGCGGGGGGGAGGCCTATAATTCACCCCTCCACTTT. Using reference TRBV11-2 and TRBJ1-6 for the parts outside the CDR3, the full variable domain is EAGVAQSPRYKIIEKRQSVAFWCNPISGHATLYWYQQILGQGPKLLIQFQNNGVVDDSQLPKDRFSAERLKGVDSTLKIQPAKLEDSAVYLCASSLGGGEAYNSPLHFGNGTRLTVT.

Concerning this clonotype: At one end the junction does not follow the germline gene, possibly because of a read error. The rearrangement joins TRBV6-1 to TRBJ1-3; no reliable D call. CDR3 length: 15 amino acids. Germline V CDR1 and CDR2: MNHNS, SASEGT. CDR3 sequence: CTSSVRRSSGNTIYF. The DNA of the CDR3 is TGTACCAGCAGTGTAAGGCGGAGCTCTGGAAACACCATATATTTT.

This clonotype was counted at least ten times. The V gene is TRBV11-2, the J gene TRBJ1-6, with TRBD1 identical over 8 bases. V was clipped by 0 bases and J by 4 bases; unmatched bases: 2. Germline values: CDR1 SGHAT, CDR2 FQNNGV. The CDR3 covers 16 residues. Here the CDR3 DNA reads TGTGCCAGCAGCTTAGATCGACAGGGGTATAATTCACCCCTCCACTTT. Its protein product is CASSLDRQGYNSPLHF.

This clonotype rates as medium-sized. This sequence joins TRBV6-5 and TRBJ1-5, with D tentatively TRBD1 (5 bases). V gave up 0 bases and J gave up 2 bases, with 8 bases separating them. Per the germline V gene, CDR1 is MNHEY and CDR2 is SVGAGI. The CDR3 sequence is 15 residues long. The CDR3 loop is CASSYSTGGNQPQHF. In DNA form, the CDR3 reads TGTGCCAGCAGTTACTCGACGGGGGGCAATCAGCCCCAGCATTTT.